This T cell receptor (beta chain) originates from a study of blood T cell repertoires in COVID-19 (TCRdb year 2020). Study-wide context: The collaborator samples originated in the United States, Italy and Spain and spanned the acute and convalescent phases of COVID-19. The prospective study material was composed of cDNA or gDNA derived from T cells, B-cell-depleted T cells, or PBMCs. Subjects who had been exposed to COVID-19, were actively infected with it, or had recovered from it provided the deeply sampled blood TCRbeta repertoires that made up the dataset. The repertoires were made available in a free public database intended to serve as a resource for research on the immune response to SARS-CoV-2. The samples were drawn from two sources: the first 160 participants of the ongoing ImmuneRACE study, and fewer than 1,500 subjects contributed by 6 global collaborators. Nearly every sample came with metadata listing a de-identified subject ID, COVID-19 status, age in years and sex. Where available, HLA class I and class II types were taken from metadata supplied by the sample provider and were not determined by assay-based typing.

The collaborating institutions used their own protocols to collect whole blood in K2EDTA tubes. For TCRbeta analysis, collaborators shipped samples as frozen whole blood, isolated PBMCs, or DNA extracted from either of those sample types. This clone came up a few times. Its cognate antigen has yet to be identified. No base quality values were provided; no much bigger clone lies one nucleotide off. CDR3 length: 19 amino acids, cysteine to phenylalanine. The only DNA kept is the CDR3, 57 bases in frame from the first base. The germline V gene (reference sequence) supplies CDR1 MNHEY and CDR2 SMNVEV. Relative to germline, V is missing 3 bases and J is missing 6 bases, with 16 bases of the junction outside any gene match. The research as a whole found: Clinical and demographic metadata were provided uncurated, with the amount varying by source and participant.

TCRbeta CDR3 regions were amplified from genomic DNA by means of the immunoSEQ Assay, a bias-controlled multiplex PCR. The paper's processing steps were these. The number of nucleated cells in each sample was estimated by amplification of reference gene primers within the assay. To quantify the absolute abundance of each unique TCRbeta CDR3 rearrangement, sequence reads were collapsed and filtered. For each sample, productive Simpson clonality was calculated by taking the square root of Simpson's diversity index across productive rearrangements. TCRdb retrieved this table from immuneACCESS and kept in-frame rearrangements only. Not all clones are present; in checked studies, unresolved V genes account for under half, and no reason is known for the remainder. The DNA was the basis for D and trimming; V, J and clone size are from that table. The sample table records approximately 210,000 clones; around 80% of these occur just once. Around 5% of the sample rests with the top ten.

The specimen was peripheral blood. The V and J genes are TRBV27 and TRBJ2-3, with 12 central nucleotides matching TRBD1. The sequence was obtained from a human donor in a cohort sampled during active COVID-19. The CDR3 amino acid sequence is: CASSFPPGTGGPQGDTQYF. Read as DNA, the sequence is TGTGCCAGCAGTTTTCCTCCCGGGACAGGGGGCCCACAGGGGGATACGCAGTATTTT.